A selection of T cell receptor beta chains follows, all from one sample in a study of T cell responses to AZD1222 COVID-19 vaccine. Produced via immunoSEQ multiplex PCR; TCRdb's table is partial and in-frame only. The table records under 200,000 clones, roughly 90% of them present only once. Sequencing used peripheral blood, obtained on day 0 of AZD1222 vaccination. The receptor set was obtained from an adult in good health. CDR3s include the opening cysteine and the closing phenylalanine or tryptophan. A D gene is named only where the DNA matches it firmly. Size values are once, few and many counts, or a class for expanded clones, and some rows have none.

V,length,size,D,J,DNA,CDR3
TRBV5-6,14,-,-,TRBJ2-1,TGTGCCAGCAGCTTAGGTCAGGGGTCCAATGAGCAGTTCTTC,CASSLGQGSNEQFF
TRBV3-1/TRBV3-2,17,-,TRBD1,TRBJ1-4,TGTGCCAGCAGCCAAGGTGGACAGGGGGCAGCTAATGAAAAACTGTTTTTT,CASSQGGQGAANEKLFF
TRBV5-1,15,-,-,TRBJ2-1,TGCGCCAGCAGCTTGAAGGGGTTGCCCTACAATGAGCAGTTCTTC,CASSLKGLPYNEQFF
TRBV28,14,-,TRBD1,TRBJ2-7,TGTGCCAGCAGCTCCGGGACAGGGGCCTACGAGCAGTACTTC,CASSSGTGAYEQYF
TRBV28,14,-,TRBD1,TRBJ1-5,TGTGCCAGCAGCACAACAGGGGAAAGTCAGCCCCAGCATTTT,CASSTTGESQPQHF
TRBV4-3,14,-,-,TRBJ2-7,TGCGCCAGCAGCCAAGAGCCGGCTGGCTACGAGCAGTACTTC,CASSQEPAGYEQYF
TRBV7-8,16,once,-,TRBJ1-5,TGTGCCAGCAGCTTAATAGGCGGGAACGGCAATCAGCCCCAGCATTTT,CASSLIGGNGNQPQHF
TRBV2,14,-,-,TRBJ1-4,TGTGCCAGCAGTCTGGACAACGTTAATGAAAAACTGTTTTTT,CASSLDNVNEKLFF
TRBV2,13,-,-,TRBJ2-7,TGTGCCAGCAGCCGGGGTGGTTCCTACGAGCAGTACTTC,CASSRGGSYEQYF
TRBV13,14,-,-,TRBJ1-4,TGTGCCAGCAGCCGGAAAGTGGGAAGAGAAAAACTGTTTTTT,CASSRKVGREKLFF
TRBV6-5,16,-,TRBD2,TRBJ2-7,TGTGCCAGCAGTTCGGGGACTAGCGGGAGCTCGTACGAGCAGTACTTC,CASSSGTSGSSYEQYF
TRBV5-1,14,-,-,TRBJ2-5,TGCGCCAGCTCCCCTGGAGGGGTGGAAGAGACCCAGTACTTC,CASSPGGVEETQYF
TRBV5-8,15,once,-,TRBJ1-3,TGTGCCAGCAGCTTGGCTGGGGGCTCTGGAAACACCATATATTTT,CASSLAGGSGNTIYF
TRBV28,15,-,TRBD1,TRBJ1-1,TGTGCCAGCAGTTTTGATAGGGGGCTTTTCACTGAAGCTTTCTTT,CASSFDRGLFTEAFF
TRBV27,16,once,TRBD1,TRBJ1-2,TGTGCCAGCAGTTTATACCCAGGGGGGAGACTCAATGGCTACACCTTC,CASSLYPGGRLNGYTF
TRBV19,15,-,TRBD1,TRBJ2-2,TGTGCCAGTAGTCCCGCGACAGGGTACACCGGGGAGCTGTTTTTT,CASSPATGYTGELFF
TRBV19,12,-,-,TRBJ1-6,TGTGCCAGTAGTATAGGTAATTCACCCCTCCACTTT,CASSIGNSPLHF
TRBV6-1,16,-,-,TRBJ1-6,TGTGCCAGCAGTGAGTGGACAGTCTCCTATAATTCACCCCTCCACTTT,CASSEWTVSYNSPLHF
TRBV2,14,once,TRBD2,TRBJ2-7,TGTGCCAGCGACCCTGGCGGGACTAGCTACGAGCAGTACTTC,CASDPGGTSYEQYF
TRBV7-2,13,-,TRBD1,TRBJ1-2,TGTGCCAGCAGCGTCGACAGGGATCATGGCTACACCTTC,CASSVDRDHGYTF
TRBV11-2,15,-,-,TRBJ2-5,TGTGCCAGCAGCTTAGTTGGGGCGGAACAAGAGACCCAGTACTTC,CASSLVGAEQETQYF
TRBV19,15,once,TRBD2,TRBJ2-5,TGTGCCAGTAGGGCCGGACTAGCGGGGCAAGAGACCCAGTACTTC,CASRAGLAGQETQYF